This is a list of T cell receptor beta chains from one sample in a study of cytomegalovirus exposure and HLA in healthy donors. Here immunoSEQ multiplex PCR was the method, and the copy in TCRdb shows in-frame clones only, minus some. The table has around 120,000 clones, roughly 76% seen once; the top ten hold about 16%. Input material: PBMCs. Receptor source: a man aged 50 or older in good health and CMV-seropositive. Both conserved end residues are part of each CDR3. A D gene is named only where the DNA matches it firmly. A row's size may be missing; if present it is once, few, many or a size class.

size: few; length: 13; V: TRBV29-1; D: .; J: TRBJ2-1; DNA: TGCAGCGTTGTTCGGAGCTCCTACAATGAGCAGTTCTTC; CDR3: CSVVRSSYNEQFF
size: .; length: 12; V: TRBV11-2; D: .; J: TRBJ2-7; DNA: TGTGCCAGCAGCTTAGGTGTGAGCGAGCAGTACTTC; CDR3: CASSLGVSEQYF
size: .; length: 13; V: TRBV25-1; D: .; J: TRBJ1-2; DNA: TGTGCCAGCAGTGCGACAGCTAACTATGGCTACACCTTC; CDR3: CASSATANYGYTF
size: .; length: 18; V: TRBV5-1; D: TRBD2; J: TRBJ2-6; DNA: TGCGCCAGCAGCACCCGGTCGGGGGGGTTCTCTGGGGCCAACGTCCTGACTTTC; CDR3: CASSTRSGGFSGANVLTF
size: .; length: 15; V: TRBV5-4; D: TRBD2; J: TRBJ2-1; DNA: TGTGCCAGCAGTATGACTAGCGGGAAAGCGAGTGAGCAGTTCTTC; CDR3: CASSMTSGKASEQFF
size: few; length: 17; V: TRBV4-2; D: TRBD2; J: TRBJ2-7; DNA: TGTGCCAGCAGCCAGCCGGGGAGGGGCCAAAGCTCCTACGAGCAGTACTTC; CDR3: CASSQPGRGQSSYEQYF
size: .; length: 13; V: TRBV27; D: .; J: TRBJ1-1; DNA: TGTGCCAGCAGTTTCGGGGGGGACACTGAAGCTTTCTTT; CDR3: CASSFGGDTEAFF
size: .; length: 14; V: TRBV15; D: .; J: TRBJ1-2; DNA: TGTGCCACCAGCAGAGATGGAGTTAACTATGGCTACACCTTC; CDR3: CATSRDGVNYGYTF
size: .; length: 14; V: TRBV2; D: .; J: TRBJ1-4; DNA: TGTGCCAGCGCCAATCGAGTAGCTAATGAAAAACTGTTTTTT; CDR3: CASANRVANEKLFF
size: .; length: 13; V: TRBV15; D: .; J: TRBJ2-1; DNA: TGTGCCACCGGTGTGCCCGGGAATGATGAGCAGTTCTTC; CDR3: CATGVPGNDEQFF
size: .; length: 15; V: TRBV9; D: .; J: TRBJ1-2; DNA: TGTGCCAGCAGCGTAGATTTTGGGGGCTTGAGTGGCTACACCTTC; CDR3: CASSVDFGGLSGYTF
size: .; length: 12; V: TRBV29-1; D: TRBD2; J: TRBJ2-3; DNA: TGCAGCGTTGAAGCCCTAGCGGGAACGCAGTATTTT; CDR3: CSVEALAGTQYF
size: .; length: 14; V: TRBV5-1; D: TRBD2; J: TRBJ2-5; DNA: TGCGCCAGCAGAGAGGGAGGGCGGTGGGAGACCCAGTACTTC; CDR3: CASREGGRWETQYF
size: .; length: 14; V: TRBV11-3; D: TRBD2; J: TRBJ2-5; DNA: TGTGCCAGCAGCTTAGCTGGCGGGGGTGAGACCCAGTACTTC; CDR3: CASSLAGGGETQYF
size: .; length: 17; V: TRBV4-1; D: TRBD2; J: TRBJ2-3; DNA: TGCGCCAGCAGCCCTCTGGGACTAGCGGCTACCACAGATACGCAGTATTTT; CDR3: CASSPLGLAATTDTQYF
size: .; length: 12; V: TRBV5-6; D: .; J: TRBJ2-1; DNA: TGTGCCAGCAGCTTTCAGGGCAATGAGCAGTTCTTC; CDR3: CASSFQGNEQFF
size: .; length: 15; V: TRBV2; D: .; J: TRBJ1-1; DNA: TGTGCCAGCAGGAAGGTGGTAAATGCGGGCACTGAAGCTTTCTTT; CDR3: CASRKVVNAGTEAFF
size: .; length: 13; V: TRBV18; D: .; J: TRBJ1-1; DNA: TGTGCCAGCTCACCGACAGGAAACACTGAAGCTTTCTTT; CDR3: CASSPTGNTEAFF
size: .; length: 13; V: TRBV5-6; D: .; J: TRBJ1-1; DNA: TGTGCCAGTCTGCTACAGGAGAACACTGAAGCTTTCTTT; CDR3: CASLLQENTEAFF
size: .; length: 16; V: TRBV5-1; D: TRBD1; J: TRBJ2-2; DNA: TGCGCCAGCAGCCGGGACAGCCAAGCGAACACCGGGGAGCTGTTTTTT; CDR3: CASSRDSQANTGELFF
size: few; length: 16; V: TRBV27; D: .; J: TRBJ2-6; DNA: TGTGCCAGCACGAACAGGTTTTCCTCTGGGGCCAACGTCCTGACTTTC; CDR3: CASTNRFSSGANVLTF
size: .; length: 17; V: TRBV7-2; D: TRBD1; J: TRBJ1-5; DNA: TGTGCCAGCAGCCCCCAGGGACAGGGCTATAGCAATCAGCCCCAGCATTTT; CDR3: CASSPQGQGYSNQPQHF
size: .; length: 14; V: TRBV7-2; D: TRBD1; J: TRBJ1-2; DNA: TGTGCCAGCAGCTTAGTGGGACAGGGAAGTGGCTACACCTTC; CDR3: CASSLVGQGSGYTF
size: .; length: 15; V: TRBV5-1; D: TRBD2; J: TRBJ2-1; DNA: TGCGCCAGCAGCACCGGGACTAGCGGGTACAATGAGCAGTTCTTC; CDR3: CASSTGTSGYNEQFF
size: .; length: 17; V: TRBV21-1; D: .; J: TRBJ2-3; DNA: TGTGCCAGCAGCAAGGTTCGGACTAGCGGGGGCACAGATACGCAGTATTTT; CDR3: CASSKVRTSGGTDTQYF
size: .; length: 17; V: TRBV6-1; D: TRBD1; J: TRBJ1-4; DNA: TGTGCCAGCAGTGAAAAGAGTTCCGGGACAGGAGTCAAAAAACTGTTTTTT; CDR3: CASSEKSSGTGVKKLFF
size: .; length: 16; V: TRBV6-5; D: .; J: TRBJ2-2; DNA: TGTGCCAGCAGTTACTCGGCGGTTTTGAACACCGGGGAGCTGTTTTTT; CDR3: CASSYSAVLNTGELFF
size: .; length: 12; V: TRBV2; D: .; J: TRBJ1-2; DNA: TGTGCCAGTTCCAGGGATATCTATGGCTACACCTTC; CDR3: CASSRDIYGYTF
size: .; length: 16; V: TRBV15; D: TRBD1; J: TRBJ1-4; DNA: TGTGCCACCAGCCGCGAACAGGGGCGGGCTAATGAAAAACTGTTTTTT; CDR3: CATSREQGRANEKLFF
size: .; length: 12; V: TRBV5-4; D: .; J: TRBJ1-2; DNA: TGTGCCAGCAGCTCTGAGGGCTATGGCTACACCTTC; CDR3: CASSSEGYGYTF
size: .; length: 14; V: TRBV4-2; D: .; J: TRBJ2-5; DNA: TGTGCCAGCAGCCTAGGGACTGGTCAAGAGACCCAGTACTTC; CDR3: CASSLGTGQETQYF
size: .; length: 15; V: TRBV6-5; D: TRBD1; J: TRBJ2-5; DNA: TGTGCCAGCAGTTTCCAGGGGGCCCCTCAAGAGACCCAGTACTTC; CDR3: CASSFQGAPQETQYF
size: .; length: 15; V: TRBV7-6; D: .; J: TRBJ1-2; DNA: TGTGCCAGCAGCCCACAGGCCACGCCAAACTATGGCTACACCTTC; CDR3: CASSPQATPNYGYTF
size: .; length: 14; V: TRBV29-1; D: TRBD2; J: TRBJ2-7; DNA: TGCAGCGTGGGGACTAGCGGGCCTCCTGGCGAGCAGTACTTC; CDR3: CSVGTSGPPGEQYF
size: .; length: 15; V: TRBV4-3; D: TRBD1; J: TRBJ2-7; DNA: TGCGCCAGCAGTTCAATCTACGGGACAGCGTACGAGCAGTACTTC; CDR3: CASSSIYGTAYEQYF
size: .; length: 17; V: TRBV11-2; D: TRBD1; J: TRBJ2-7; DNA: TGTGCCAGCAGCCGCACTCAGGGGACAGGGAGGACCTACGAGCAGTACTTC; CDR3: CASSRTQGTGRTYEQYF
size: once; length: 15; V: TRBV9; D: TRBD2; J: TRBJ2-5; DNA: TGTGCCAGCAGCGTAGACCTCGGGGGGCAAGAGACCCAGTACTTC; CDR3: CASSVDLGGQETQYF